Given below is one T cell receptor beta chain in context. The antigen is unknown. This entry belongs to a study of cytomegalovirus exposure and HLA in healthy donors. The study, taken as a whole, reports: There were some public TCRs occurring in many donors, but most TCR sequences were rare.

V was trimmed by 2 bases and J by 3 bases, leaving 20 bases between them. CDR1 is GTSNPN, CDR2 SVGIG, per germline (reference sequence). CDR3 length equals 17 residues. With 60 Vbeta and 13 Jbeta primers, the PCR was carried out. TCRdb keeps only in-frame clones here, not all; method: immunoSEQ multiplex PCR. This sample has 150,000 to 200,000 clones, with roughly 79% found just once. This clonotype was sampled from a woman under 40 in good health and CMV-seropositive. The sequenced material came from PBMCs. J is TRBJ2-1 and V is TRBV30; D is unclear. DNA for the CDR3: TGTGCCTGGAGTCCTTGGAGCATCGAGCTAGGCTACAATGAGCAGTTCTTC. Amino acid sequence: CAWSPWSIELGYNEQFF.